A selection of T cell receptor beta chains follows, all from one sample in a study of cytomegalovirus exposure and HLA in healthy donors. Sequencing used immunoSEQ multiplex PCR; TCRdb keeps in-frame clones, though not all of them. The top ten hold about 5.7% of the sample, which has about 100,000 clones, 70% to 85% seen once. Specimen: PBMCs. The receptors come from a woman between 18 and 29 years old in good health and CMV-seropositive. Both conserved end residues are part of each CDR3. The D gene is left open where the match is weak. For some rows the clone size is stated as once, few or many, or as a class when expanded; others skip it.

size: -
V: TRBV5-1
D: -
J: TRBJ1-5
CDR3: CASSLGQLSNQPQHF
DNA: TGCGCCAGCAGCTTAGGACAACTTAGCAATCAGCCCCAGCATTTT

size: -
V: TRBV19
D: TRBD1
J: TRBJ1-2
CDR3: CASLTGDYGYTF
DNA: TGTGCCAGCCTAACAGGGGACTATGGCTACACCTTC

size: -
V: TRBV25-1
D: -
J: TRBJ2-5
CDR3: CASSRSGQETQYF
DNA: TGTGCCAGCAGCCGCAGCGGCCAAGAGACCCAGTACTTC

size: -
V: TRBV15
D: -
J: TRBJ1-4
CDR3: CATDTGKTNEKLFF
DNA: TGTGCCACAGATACAGGGAAAACTAATGAAAAACTGTTTTTT

size: -
V: TRBV9
D: TRBD1
J: TRBJ2-1
CDR3: CASSPTGGSGGEFF
DNA: TGTGCCAGCAGCCCGACAGGGGGTAGCGGAGGGGAGTTCTTC

size: -
V: TRBV6-5
D: -
J: TRBJ2-1
CDR3: CASASRDISYNEQFF
DNA: TGTGCCAGCGCATCCCGGGACATTTCCTACAATGAGCAGTTCTTC

size: few
V: TRBV9
D: TRBD1
J: TRBJ2-1
CDR3: CASSASGQGNDEQFF
DNA: TGTGCCAGCAGCGCCTCGGGACAGGGGAACGATGAGCAGTTCTTC

size: -
V: TRBV20-1
D: -
J: TRBJ2-7
CDR3: CSARVRGEQYF
DNA: TGCAGTGCTAGAGTCCGCGGGGAGCAGTACTTC

size: -
V: TRBV2
D: -
J: TRBJ2-7
CDR3: CATRPRGGQLGQYF
DNA: TGTGCCACACGTCCGAGAGGCGGCCAGTTAGGGCAGTACTTC

size: once
V: TRBV6-5
D: TRBD1
J: TRBJ1-6
CDR3: CASRGRTGGNSPLHF
DNA: TGTGCCAGCAGGGGTCGGACAGGGGGCAATTCACCCCTCCACTTT

size: -
V: TRBV5-6
D: -
J: TRBJ1-6
CDR3: CASSLAGRVDSPLHF
DNA: TGTGCCAGCAGCTTGGCAGGCAGGGTGGATTCACCCCTCCACTTT

size: -
V: TRBV25-1
D: TRBD1
J: TRBJ2-2
CDR3: CASRTKAGTGVIGELFF
DNA: TGTGCCAGCAGAACGAAAGCTGGGACAGGGGTGATCGGGGAGCTGTTTTTT

size: -
V: TRBV29-1
D: TRBD1
J: TRBJ1-1
CDR3: CSVERGRTEAFF
DNA: TGCAGCGTTGAGAGGGGGCGGACTGAAGCTTTCTTT

size: -
V: TRBV6-5
D: -
J: TRBJ2-5
CDR3: CASSYLDKKETQYF
DNA: TGTGCCAGCAGTTACTTGGACAAGAAAGAGACCCAGTACTTC

size: -
V: TRBV6-5
D: TRBD1
J: TRBJ2-3
CDR3: CASRQGARADTQYF
DNA: TGTGCCAGCAGACAGGGGGCGAGGGCAGATACGCAGTATTTT

size: few
V: TRBV13
D: -
J: TRBJ2-3
CDR3: CASNWGADTQYF
DNA: TGTGCCAGCAACTGGGGGGCAGATACGCAGTATTTT

size: -
V: TRBV4-2
D: -
J: TRBJ1-2
CDR3: CASSQGSGPSYGYTF
DNA: TGTGCCAGCAGCCAAGGTTCAGGGCCTAGCTATGGCTACACCTTC

size: -
V: TRBV30
D: -
J: TRBJ1-2
CDR3: CAWTRAGVYGYTF
DNA: TGTGCCTGGACTAGGGCAGGGGTCTATGGCTACACCTTC

size: -
V: TRBV19
D: TRBD1
J: TRBJ1-5
CDR3: CASKGTGGQPQHF
DNA: TGTGCCAGTAAAGGCACAGGGGGCCAGCCCCAGCATTTT

size: -
V: TRBV19
D: TRBD2
J: TRBJ2-1
CDR3: CASSIEGGNEQFF
DNA: TGTGCCAGTAGTATAGAGGGGGGGAATGAGCAGTTCTTC

size: -
V: TRBV5-1
D: TRBD2
J: TRBJ2-2
CDR3: CASSATSGRATGELFF
DNA: TGCGCCAGCAGCGCAACTAGCGGGAGGGCCACCGGGGAGCTGTTTTTT

size: -
V: TRBV14
D: TRBD1
J: TRBJ2-4
CDR3: CASSPGQGERIAKNIQYF
DNA: TGTGCCAGCAGCCCCGGACAGGGTGAGCGCATAGCCAAAAACATTCAGTACTTC

size: -
V: TRBV19
D: TRBD1
J: TRBJ1-3
CDR3: CASISDRVTGNTIYF
DNA: TGTGCCAGTATTTCGGACAGGGTTACTGGAAACACCATATATTTT

size: -
V: TRBV15
D: -
J: TRBJ2-1
CDR3: CATSPQGIYYNEQFF
DNA: TGTGCCACCAGCCCTCAGGGGATCTACTACAATGAGCAGTTCTTC

size: few
V: TRBV5-1
D: TRBD1
J: TRBJ2-1
CDR3: CASSAGQGLFNEQFF
DNA: TGCGCCAGCAGCGCGGGACAGGGTCTTTTCAATGAGCAGTTCTTC

size: -
V: TRBV5-1
D: TRBD1
J: TRBJ2-7
CDR3: CASTLTGGYEQYF
DNA: TGCGCCAGCACATTGACAGGGGGCTACGAGCAGTACTTC

size: -
V: TRBV5-1
D: TRBD2
J: TRBJ2-7
CDR3: CASTEPGGEQYF
DNA: TGCGCCAGCACGGAACCGGGAGGAGAGCAGTACTTC

size: -
V: TRBV30
D: -
J: TRBJ2-4
CDR3: CAWSYRALLAKNIQYF
DNA: TGTGCCTGGAGCTACAGGGCTCTCTTAGCCAAAAACATTCAGTACTTC

size: -
V: TRBV28
D: -
J: TRBJ2-5
CDR3: CASYPSRYQETQYF
DNA: TGTGCCAGCTATCCGAGCAGGTACCAAGAGACCCAGTACTTC

size: -
V: TRBV28
D: -
J: TRBJ1-4
CDR3: CASSLYNSREKLFF
DNA: TGTGCCAGCAGTTTATATAACAGTAGGGAAAAACTGTTTTTT

size: -
V: TRBV27
D: -
J: TRBJ1-4
CDR3: CASSGQTNEKLFF
DNA: TGTGCCAGCAGTGGACAGACCAATGAAAAACTGTTTTTT

size: -
V: TRBV6-1
D: TRBD1
J: TRBJ1-1
CDR3: CASSAGQAANTEAFF
DNA: TGTGCCAGCAGTGCGGGACAGGCGGCGAACACTGAAGCTTTCTTT

size: -
V: TRBV15
D: TRBD1
J: TRBJ2-1
CDR3: CATSRNRGSYNEQFF
DNA: TGTGCCACCAGCAGAAACAGGGGCTCCTACAATGAGCAGTTCTTC

size: once
V: TRBV5-4
D: -
J: TRBJ2-2
CDR3: CASSSARSTMTGELFF
DNA: TGTGCCAGCAGCTCCGCCCGTTCGACAATGACCGGGGAGCTGTTTTTT

size: once
V: TRBV25-1
D: -
J: TRBJ2-3
CDR3: CASSVVEGSTQYF
DNA: TGTGCCAGCAGTGTTGTTGAAGGGAGTACGCAGTATTTT

size: few
V: TRBV6-4
D: TRBD2
J: TRBJ2-2
CDR3: CASSESGSHTGELFF
DNA: TGTGCCAGCAGTGAGAGCGGGAGCCACACCGGGGAGCTGTTTTTT

size: few
V: TRBV6-5
D: -
J: TRBJ2-7
CDR3: CASRRIGYEQYF
DNA: TGTGCCAGCAGGAGGATCGGCTACGAGCAGTACTTC

size: -
V: TRBV6-1
D: TRBD1
J: TRBJ1-2
CDR3: CASSEPGTARGYTF
DNA: TGTGCCAGCAGTGAGCCCGGGACAGCACGTGGCTACACCTTC

size: -
V: TRBV7-3
D: -
J: TRBJ2-7
CDR3: CASSLNSGPYEQYF
DNA: TGTGCCAGCAGCCTAAATAGCGGTCCCTACGAGCAGTACTTC

size: once
V: TRBV7-2
D: -
J: TRBJ2-3
CDR3: CASSSETGSPIQLTDTQYF
DNA: TGTGCCAGCAGCTCTGAAACAGGGTCCCCAATTCAACTCACAGATACGCAGTATTTT

size: -
V: TRBV7-2
D: -
J: TRBJ1-2
CDR3: CASSLSNLGAGGYTF
DNA: TGTGCCAGCAGCTTATCAAACCTGGGAGCAGGCGGCTACACCTTC

size: -
V: TRBV5-4
D: TRBD1
J: TRBJ2-7
CDR3: CASSSGQERLYEQYF
DNA: TGTGCCAGCAGCTCGGGACAGGAGAGACTCTACGAGCAGTACTTC

size: -
V: TRBV10-2
D: TRBD1
J: TRBJ2-5
CDR3: CASSATGVETQYF
DNA: TGCGCCAGCAGTGCGACAGGGGTGGAGACCCAGTACTTC

size: -
V: TRBV15
D: TRBD1
J: TRBJ1-2
CDR3: CATSRGGTGGGYTF
DNA: TGTGCCACCAGCAGAGGAGGGACAGGGGGTGGCTACACCTTC

size: once
V: TRBV5-6
D: -
J: TRBJ2-7
CDR3: CASSLAGASDYVPYEQYF
DNA: TGTGCCAGCAGCTTGGCCGGGGCTAGCGACTATGTACCCTACGAGCAGTACTTC

size: -
V: TRBV9
D: -
J: TRBJ1-2
CDR3: CASSARLSQGYGYTF
DNA: TGTGCCAGCAGCGCCCGACTCAGTCAAGGCTATGGCTACACCTTC

size: -
V: TRBV7-6
D: TRBD2
J: TRBJ2-2
CDR3: CASSLRLAGDLDTGELFF
DNA: TGTGCCAGCAGCTTACGGCTAGCGGGAGACTTAGACACCGGGGAGCTGTTTTTT

size: -
V: TRBV28
D: TRBD2
J: TRBJ2-1
CDR3: CASSLGSSGRAAYNEQFF
DNA: TGTGCCAGCAGTTTAGGTTCTAGCGGGAGAGCGGCGTACAATGAGCAGTTCTTC

size: -
V: TRBV10-2
D: TRBD2
J: TRBJ2-5
CDR3: CASRTGLVETQYF
DNA: TGCGCCAGCAGAACGGGACTAGTGGAGACCCAGTACTTC

size: -
V: TRBV5-1
D: TRBD1
J: TRBJ2-3
CDR3: CASSYRTGEDTQYF
DNA: TGCGCCAGCAGCTACAGGACAGGGGAAGATACGCAGTATTTT

size: -
V: TRBV5-1
D: -
J: TRBJ2-1
CDR3: CASSSTASSYNEQFF
DNA: TGCGCCAGCAGCTCGACAGCCAGCTCCTACAATGAGCAGTTCTTC

size: -
V: TRBV6-1
D: -
J: TRBJ1-4
CDR3: CATQRDTTNEKLFF
DNA: TGTGCCACCCAACGGGACACAACTAATGAAAAACTGTTTTTT

size: -
V: TRBV30
D: -
J: TRBJ1-1
CDR3: CAWKRGSGSREAFF
DNA: TGTGCCTGGAAAAGGGGCAGCGGGAGCCGTGAAGCTTTCTTT